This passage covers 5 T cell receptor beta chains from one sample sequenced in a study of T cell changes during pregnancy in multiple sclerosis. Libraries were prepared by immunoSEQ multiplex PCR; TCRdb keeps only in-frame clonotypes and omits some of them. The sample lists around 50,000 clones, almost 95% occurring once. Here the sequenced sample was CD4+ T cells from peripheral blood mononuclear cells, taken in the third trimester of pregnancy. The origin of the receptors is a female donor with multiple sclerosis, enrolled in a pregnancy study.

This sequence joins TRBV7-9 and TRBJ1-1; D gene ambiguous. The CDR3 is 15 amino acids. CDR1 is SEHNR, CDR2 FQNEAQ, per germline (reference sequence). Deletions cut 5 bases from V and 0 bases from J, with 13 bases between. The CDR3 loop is CASSVSSGMNTEAFF. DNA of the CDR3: TGTGCCAGCAGCGTATCATCCGGGATGAACACTGAAGCTTTCTTT.

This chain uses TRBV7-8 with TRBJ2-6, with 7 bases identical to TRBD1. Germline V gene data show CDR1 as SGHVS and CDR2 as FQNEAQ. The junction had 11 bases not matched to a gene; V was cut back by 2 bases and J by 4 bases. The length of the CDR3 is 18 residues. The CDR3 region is CASSLYPMTGIGANVLTF. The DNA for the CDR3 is TGTGCCAGCAGCTTATACCCTATGACAGGGATCGGGGCCAACGTCCTGACTTTC.

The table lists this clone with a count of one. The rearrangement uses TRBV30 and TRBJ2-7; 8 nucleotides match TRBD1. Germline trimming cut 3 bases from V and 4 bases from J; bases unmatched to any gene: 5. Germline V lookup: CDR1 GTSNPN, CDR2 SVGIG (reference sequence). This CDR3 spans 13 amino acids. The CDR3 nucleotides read TGTGCCTGGAGCCCCCAGGGGGCTTACGAGCAGTACTTC. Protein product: CAWSPQGAYEQYF. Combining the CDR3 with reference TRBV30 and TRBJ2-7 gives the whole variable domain SQTIHQWPATLVQPVGSPLSLECTVEGTSNPNLYWYRQAAGRGLQLLFYSVGIGQISSEVPQNLSASRPQDRQFILSSKKLLLSDSGFYLCAWSPQGAYEQYFGPGTRLTVT.

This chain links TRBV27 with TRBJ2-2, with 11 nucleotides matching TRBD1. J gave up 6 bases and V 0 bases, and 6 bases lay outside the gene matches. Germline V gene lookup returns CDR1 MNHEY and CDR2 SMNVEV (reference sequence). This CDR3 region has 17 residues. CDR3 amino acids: CASSLSQGQGGPGELFF. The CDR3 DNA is TGTGCCAGCAGTTTATCCCAGGGACAGGGGGGCCCCGGGGAGCTGTTTTTT.

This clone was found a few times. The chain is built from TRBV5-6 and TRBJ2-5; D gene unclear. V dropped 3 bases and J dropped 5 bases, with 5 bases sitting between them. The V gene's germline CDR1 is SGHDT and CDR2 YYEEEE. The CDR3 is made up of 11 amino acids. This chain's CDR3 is CASSSQETQYF. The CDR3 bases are TGTGCCAGCAGCTCACAGGAGACCCAGTACTTC.